Below are 21 T cell receptor beta chains sequenced from a single sample in a study of CD8 T cells in ankylosing spondylitis (TCRdb year 2017). Library preparation employed 5' RACE. TCRdb names Illumina HiSeq 2500 as the instrument used. TCRdb cleaned the public reads at Q25 with fastp, built clones with MiXCR and kept in-frame beta chains. Under each unique CDR3 protein, matching rows form one entry showing the most common genes and DNA. This sample has some 92,000 distinct CDR3 sequences in its table, and around 25% of those were observed once. The top ten hold approximately 59% of the sample. What was sequenced was blood, either unsorted or a sorted T cell fraction (not recorded which). The receptors were gathered from a male donor with ankylosing spondylitis or in good health (not recorded which).

This clonotype was seen more than once but under ten times. The chain uses TRBV12-3 or TRBV12-4 and TRBJ2-5; 12 bases map to TRBD2. Trimming removed 5 bases from V and 5 bases from J; junction bases left unmatched: 6. This CDR3 region has 15 residues. The CDR3 here is CASSIGLAGWETQYF. The CDR3 DNA reads TGTGCCAGCAGTATAGGACTAGCGGGATGGGAGACCCAGTACTTC.

The CDR3 bases are TGCAGCGTTGAAGGGGTGAATGAGGGGACTGAAGCTTTCTTT. It encodes CSVEGVNEGTEAFF. The V call is TRBV29-1, the J call TRBJ1-1, with a weak D call TRBD1 (5 bases). Germline V gene sequence: CDR1 SQVTM, CDR2 ANQGSEA. The V gene lost 1 base and the J gene lost 5 bases, with 14 bases spanning the gap. This CDR3 region has 14 residues.

This clonotype was picked up a small number of times. The chain's CDR3 is CASRRTLAGRDQYEQYF. The CDR3 DNA reads as TGTGCCAGCCGCCGGACACTAGCGGGCCGAGACCAATACGAGCAGTACTTC. The V and J genes are TRBV4-2 and TRBJ2-7; 9 positions agree with TRBD2. Unmatched junction bases numbered 18, after V lost 8 bases and J lost 4 bases. CDR3 size: 17 residues. Germline CDR1 reads LGHNA; CDR2 reads YNFKEQ.

The chain couples TRBV5-1 to TRBJ2-3; the D gene is possibly TRBD2 (5 bases). The CDR3 contains 13 residues. Between the trimmed V and J ends, which lost 0 bases and 6 bases, there was a span of 8 bases. Germline V CDR1 and CDR2: SGHRS, YFSETQ. CDR3 nucleotides: TGCGCCAGCAGCTTGGGGAGGTCGGATACGCAGTATTTT. The encoded protein is CASSLGRSDTQYF.

This clonotype has only one observation. The chain carries TRBV5-1 and TRBJ1-1; D not resolved. The CDR3 covers 15 residues. V was pared by 2 bases and J by 0 bases, with 11 bases between. Germline CDR1 reads SGHRS; CDR2 reads YFSETQ. DNA for the CDR3: TGCGCCAGCAGCTTTCGGCCAGGACTGAACACTGAAGCTTTCTTT. Translation: CASSFRPGLNTEAFF.

CDR3 coding DNA: TGTGCCACCAGCCCCCAAACGGGGGGCCTCAATCAGCCCCAGCATTTT. Residues: CATSPQTGGLNQPQHF. This chain uses TRBV15 with TRBJ1-5; D might be TRBD1 (6 bases). Germline V gene sequence: CDR1 LNHNV, CDR2 YYDKDF (reference sequence). The length of the CDR3 is 16 residues. Trimming removed 5 bases at V and 3 bases at J, with 17 bases between.

This clonotype was recorded many times. The chain is built from TRBV9 and TRBJ1-6; tentatively, D is TRBD1 (5 bases). The germline CDR1 and CDR2 sequences are SGDLS and YYNGEE. V was trimmed by 1 base and J by 8 bases, leaving 7 bases between them. The CDR3 totals 13 residues. The CDR3 sequence is CASSVQGDSPLHF. CDR3 coding DNA: TGTGCCAGCAGCGTACAGGGAGATTCACCCCTCCACTTT.

In its sample, this clonotype was seen a few times. The rearrangement links TRBV7-3 to TRBJ1-1; possible D gene TRBD1, 5 bases. The V gene's germline CDR1 is SGHTA and CDR2 FQGTGA. The CDR3 runs 13 residues. V lost 1 base, J lost 8 bases, and 11 bases lay in between. This CDR3 reads CASSLNRQGEAFF. The CDR3 DNA is TGTGCCAGCAGCTTAAATCGGCAGGGCGAAGCTTTCTTT.

There are a few counts of this clonotype. A single base separates this from a much larger clone, so it may be a read error. The CDR3 nucleotides read TGTGCCGGCAGCCCCGGGACAGGGTCACGAAATGAGCAGTTCTTC. Amino acids: CAGSPGTGSRNEQFF. The V gene is TRBV5-5, the J gene TRBJ2-1, with 9 bases aligning to TRBD1. Germline CDR1 and CDR2: SGHKS and YYEKEE (reference sequence). The CDR3 has 15 amino acids.

This clonotype came up a few times. The chain joins TRBV6-1 to TRBJ1-3; no definite D call. This CDR3 spans 13 amino acids. The V gene lost 7 bases and the J gene lost 0 bases, with 7 bases spanning the gap. Germline V gives CDR1 MNHNS, CDR2 SASEGT. Written as DNA, the CDR3 is TGTGCCAGCACCACCGGCTCTGGAAACACCATATATTTT. It codes for CASTTGSGNTIYF.

This rearrangement joins TRBV7-9 to TRBJ1-1, with D perhaps TRBD1 (5 bases). The CDR3 consists of 16 residues. Looked up from germline, CDR1 is SEHNR and CDR2 is FQNEAQ (reference sequence). V was cut by 5 bases and J by 1 base, with 17 bases left in between. This CDR3 is CASSQIWTLTNTEAFF. In DNA form, the CDR3 reads TGTGCCAGCAGCCAGATATGGACACTAACGAACACTGAAGCTTTCTTT. The complete variable domain, with remaining parts taken from reference TRBV7-9 and TRBJ1-1, reads DTGVSQNPRHKITKRGQNVTFRCDPISEHNRLYWYRQTLGQGPEFLTYFQNEAQLEKSRLLSDRFSAERPKGSFSTLEIQRTEQGDSAMYLCASSQIWTLTNTEAFFGQGTRLTVV.

A few counts support this clonotype. This chain joins TRBV6-5 and TRBJ2-1; 14 positions match TRBD2. V was pared by 3 bases and J by 6 bases, with 10 bases of the junction left unmatched. The CDR3 runs to 18 residues. In germline, CDR1 is MNHEY, CDR2 SVGAGI. In DNA, the CDR3 is TGTGCCAGCAGTTATTCCGGGACTAGCGGGAGTGCGGTCAATGAGCAGTTCTTC. This sequence encodes CASSYSGTSGSAVNEQFF.

The CDR3 DNA sequence: TGCGCCAGCAGCCGCACCGGGACAGCTGGTGACGCACTGTTTTTT. Its protein product is CASSRTGTAGDALFF. The rearrangement links TRBV5-1 to TRBJ1-4; 7 bases are a match to TRBD1. CDR1 SGHRS and CDR2 YFSETQ come from the germline V gene. V dropped 4 bases and J dropped 13; count of bases not matched to a gene: 16. The length of the CDR3 is 15 residues.

The V gene is TRBV7-2, the J gene TRBJ1-2, with 7 bases aligning to TRBD1. The CDR3 runs to 13 residues. CDR1 and CDR2 (germline): SGHTA, FQGNSA. V lost 5 bases to trimming and J lost 3 bases; unmatched junction nucleotides: 3. The CDR3 here is CASSQDRHYGYTF. Written as DNA, the CDR3 is TGTGCCAGCAGCCAGGACAGGCACTATGGCTACACCTTC.

This clonotype has just a few counts. This rearrangement joins TRBV20-1 to TRBJ2-1, with D possibly TRBD2 on 8 matching bases. The V and J ends lost 5 bases and 1 base respectively, with 15 bases between them. Germline V gene lookup returns CDR1 DFQATT and CDR2 SNEGSKA (reference sequence). This CDR3 contains 15 residues. The CDR3 DNA is TGCAGTGCTTCGGGAGGGACAGTTTCCTACAATGAGCAGTTCTTC. This sequence encodes CSASGGTVSYNEQFF.

The V gene is TRBV20-1, the J gene TRBJ1-5, with 9 bases fitting TRBD1. The J segment lost 0 bases and the V segment lost 1 base, leaving 13 bases of the junction unmatched. The germline CDR1 and CDR2 sequences are DFQATT and SNEGSKA (reference sequence). This CDR3 is built from 19 residues. Here the CDR3 DNA reads TGCAGTGCTAGAGGCCCCCACAGGGGGCTAAAAAATAGCAATCAGCCCCAGCATTTT. Translated, it gives CSARGPHRGLKNSNQPQHF.

The rearrangement links TRBV29-1 to TRBJ1-2; D remains ambiguous. Trimming shortened V by 8 bases and J by 2 bases, and 12 bases separated the two germline ends. The CDR3 is 12 amino acids. The germline V gene encodes CDR1 SQVTM and CDR2 ANQGSEA. The CDR3 DNA reads as TGCAGCTCTCAAGGGAGAAACTATGGCTACACCTTC. The encoded protein is CSSQGRNYGYTF.

This clonotype was seen more than once but under ten times. V usage is TRBV5-8 and J usage is TRBJ1-3, with D unresolved. The V end was cut by 6 bases, the J end by 4 bases, with 8 bases between. The CDR3 is made up of 12 amino acids. The V gene's germline CDR1 is SGHTS and CDR2 YDEGEE. As DNA, the CDR3 is TGTGCCAGCACCACGGTCGGAAACACCATATATTTT. This gives the protein CASTTVGNTIYF.

This clonotype was observed a handful of times. The chain couples TRBV11-1 to TRBJ2-1, with 9 bases matching TRBD1. With 4 bases clipped from V and 6 bases from J, the junction kept 16 bases outside the gene matches. This CDR3 is 18 amino acids long. Germline lookup yields CDR1 SGHAT and CDR2 FQDESV (reference sequence). CDR3 nucleotides: TGTGCCAGCAGCTCGCTTAGACCTGGGACAGGGAGGTTCAATGAGCAGTTCTTC. Protein: CASSSLRPGTGRFNEQFF.

This clonotype was seen more than once but under ten times. The chain recombines TRBV5-1 with TRBJ1-3, with D perhaps matching TRBD1 (5 bases). Germline-derived CDR1 and CDR2 are SGHRS and YFSETQ. Between the trimmed V and J ends, which lost 3 bases and 0 bases, there was a span of 10 bases. CDR3 length: 15 amino acids. Here the CDR3 reads CASSSGRSSGNTIYF. The CDR3 DNA is TGCGCCAGCAGCTCGGGACGGAGCTCTGGAAACACCATATATTTT.

A few counts support this clonotype. The genes are TRBV15 and TRBJ2-2; tentatively, D is TRBD1 (5 bases). Germline assignment: CDR1 LNHNV and CDR2 YYDKDF (reference sequence). Trimming removed 0 bases from V and 7 bases from J, with 12 bases in between. CDR3 length: 15 residues. The CDR3 loop is CATSRDRQGNGELFF. The CDR3 coding sequence is TGTGCCACCAGCAGAGATCGGCAGGGTAACGGGGAGCTGTTTTTT.